Detailed here is one TCR beta chain. Method: immunoSEQ multiplex PCR; TCRdb's copy keeps in-frame clones and lacks some. Of about 710,000 clones in the sample, about 90% were seen once. The sample belongs to a study of shared T cell receptors in the human thymus. This CDR3 has 15 residues. CDR1 and CDR2 (germline): SGHVS, FQNEAQ. V lost 5 bases to trimming and J lost 2 bases; unmatched junction nucleotides: 3. Separately, the same data were catalogued under a study of human thymus T cells. That investigation notes: The donor group consisted of healthy Finnish infants who were having corrective surgery for congenital heart defects. Thymus pieces cut out during corrective heart surgery were the tissue that was used. Both thymic and peripheral blood repertoires showed apparently biased V and J usage. Overlap was high between thymic repertoires from unrelated individuals, as reported in related research.

The V and J genes are TRBV7-8 and TRBJ2-1; 10 bases align to TRBD2. The TCR sequence derives from a boy under two years old with a congenital heart defect. The specimen sequenced was thymocytes. The CDR3 bases are TGTGCCAGCAGCATCACTAGCGGGACCTACAATGAGCAGTTCTTC. It specifies CASSITSGTYNEQFF.